This T cell receptor (beta chain) emerged from a study of OX40 agonist ivuxolimab in advanced cancers. In terms of the full investigation: Ivuxolimab was an agonistic, fully human IgG2 monoclonal antibody directed against OX40 (CD134), a costimulatory receptor. Intravenous ivuxolimab was administered to patients every 2 weeks at six dose levels: 0.01, 0.1, 0.3, 1.5, 3 and 10 mg/kg. Of the approximately 50 dose-escalation patients, hepatocellular carcinoma was present in 19, melanoma in some 15, renal cell carcinoma in 9 and head and neck cancer in 9. A male proportion of 75% to 85% and a mean age of 60 years, ranging from 23 to 79, were recorded for the dose-escalation cohort. Patients were allowed to have had prior anti-PD-1, anti-PD-L1 or anti-CTLA-4 therapy, and approximately 39% of the dose-escalation patients had been treated with checkpoint inhibitors. Three dose-escalation patients achieved partial responses, one with hepatocellular carcinoma and two with cutaneous melanoma. Peripheral TCRbeta sequencing aimed to test whether ivuxolimab altered TCR sequence diversity and caused clonal T-cell expansion. The paper covers the monotherapy dose-escalation part of the phase I ivuxolimab trial, which included N of about 51 patients.

Genomic DNA was extracted from sorted cells for sequencing of the TCRbeta CDR3 region. The immunoSEQ Assay was used for sequencing of TCRbeta CDR3 regions. TCRdb re-hosts the immuneACCESS table, in-frame sequences only. Its copies lack some clones; in the studies checked, an unresolved V gene accounts for under half of them, and the cause for the rest is not known. Recorded for this sample are some 50,000 clones; roughly 93% of them occurred a single time. The ten most abundant clones make up under 20% of the sample. The trial excluded patients who had a history of autoimmune disease or were on systemic immunosuppression. Peripheral blood for TCR sequencing was collected from all dose cohorts at baseline, on cycle 4 day 1, and on cycle 7 day 1. The samples were taken from a phase I, first-in-human, multicenter, open-label dose-escalation trial of ivuxolimab. Adults with locally advanced or metastatic melanoma, renal cell, hepatocellular, or head and neck squamous cell carcinoma were enrolled in the trial. Before TCR sequencing, CD4+ T cells and CD8+ T cells from peripheral blood were sorted into separate populations.

The paper's findings and limits, for the study overall: In partial responders in the 0.1-3.0 mg/kg groups, normalized peripheral clonal expansion was found to be among the lowest, especially among CD8+ T cells. Low levels of normalized T-cell clonal expansion were also seen in some nonresponding patients. The antigen specificity of the peripheral T cells that underwent clonal expansion was not determined. After ivuxolimab, CD8+ T cells had more expanded clones than CD4+ T cells on average. Clonal expansion of both CD4+ and CD8+ blood T cells was observed from baseline to week 6 at doses 0.1 to 3.0 mg/kg.

CDR3 length: 14 amino acids, cysteine to phenylalanine. The kept DNA is CDR3 alone, 42 bases in frame from the first base. V lost 7 bases and J lost 7 bases, and the count of bases not matched to a germline gene is 6. CDR1 and CDR2, per the germline V gene, are MDHEN and SYDVKM. Notes on this clone: Its antigen has not been determined. Base qualities were left out, and no much larger clone turns up one base away.

Specimen: CD4+ or CD8+ T cells sorted from blood, collected in a trial of the OX40 agonist ivuxolimab. The V and J segments used are TRBV28 and TRBJ1-6; TRBD1 fits 8 bases in the junction. The TCR originated in an adult with an advanced solid tumor such as melanoma, head and neck, liver or kidney cancer. The CDR3 protein: CASNSRQGNSPLHF. DNA sequence: TGTGCCAGCAATTCCCGACAGGGGAATTCACCCCTCCACTTT.